The rows below give T cell receptor beta chains drawn from one sample of a study of cytomegalovirus exposure and HLA in healthy donors. Profiled with immunoSEQ multiplex PCR; TCRdb holds only in-frame clones, not every one. The sample gives approximately 130,000 clones, approximately 77% of which show up once; about 2% is in the top ten. Material for sequencing was PBMCs. Receptors originate from a man aged 18 to 29 in good health and CMV-seronegative. CDR3s include the opening cysteine and the closing phenylalanine or tryptophan. The D gene is left open where the match is weak. Size values are once, few and many counts, or a class for expanded clones, and some rows have none.

>NA|TRBV19|TRBJ2-7|NA
CASSKSVSYEQYF
TGTGCCAGTAGTAAGTCAGTCTCCTACGAGCAGTACTTC
>NA|TRBV5-4|TRBJ2-3|NA
CASSSMDTSDTQYF
TGTGCCAGCAGCTCTATGGACACCTCAGATACGCAGTATTTT
>TRBD2|TRBV7-9|TRBJ2-5|NA
CASSPLPGLAEETQYF
TGTGCCAGCAGCCCACTACCTGGACTAGCGGAAGAGACCCAGTACTTC
>TRBD2|TRBV15|TRBJ2-7|once
CATSRIAGGPSYEQYF
TGTGCCACCAGCAGGATAGCGGGGGGGCCCTCCTACGAGCAGTACTTC
>NA|TRBV29-1|TRBJ2-3|NA
CSVREVYTDTQYF
TGCAGCGTTAGGGAGGTGTACACAGATACGCAGTATTTT
>TRBD2|TRBV5-4|TRBJ2-2|NA
CASSRGLAGGGTGELFF
TGTGCCAGCAGCAGGGGGCTAGCGGGGGGTGGCACCGGGGAGCTGTTTTTT
>TRBD2|TRBV5-1|TRBJ2-1|NA
CASSLERGVRNEQFF
TGCGCCAGCAGCTTGGAGCGGGGGGTAAGGAATGAGCAGTTCTTC
>NA|TRBV7-2|TRBJ1-4|NA
CASSLRGEKLFF
TGTGCCAGCAGCCTAAGGGGTGAAAAACTGTTTTTT
>NA|TRBV5-1|TRBJ1-4|NA
CASSLAPQGEKLFF
TGCGCCAGCAGCTTGGCCCCCCAGGGTGAAAAACTGTTTTTT
>TRBD2|TRBV2|TRBJ2-3|NA
CASSEFASGRLTDTQYF
TGTGCCAGCAGTGAATTCGCTAGCGGGCGACTCACAGATACGCAGTATTTT
>NA|TRBV7-6|TRBJ1-2|NA
CASSLASGDGYTF
TGTGCCAGCAGCTTAGCGTCAGGGGATGGCTACACCTTC
>NA|TRBV5-1|TRBJ2-5|NA
CASSPTWAGETQYF
TGCGCCAGCAGCCCGACATGGGCAGGGGAGACCCAGTACTTC
>NA|TRBV27|TRBJ1-1|NA
CASSLRVPSPNTEAFF
TGTGCCAGCAGTTTGAGGGTGCCCTCCCCTAACACTGAAGCTTTCTTT
>TRBD2|TRBV7-8|TRBJ2-3|NA
CASSRGAGGVTDTQYF
TGTGCCAGCTCCAGAGGAGCGGGGGGGGTCACAGATACGCAGTATTTT
>TRBD2|TRBV5-4|TRBJ2-5|once
CASSLILAGRGETQYF
TGTGCCAGCAGTCTAATTCTAGCGGGGCGAGGGGAGACCCAGTACTTC
>NA|TRBV5-6|TRBJ1-4|few
CASKDSGNEKLFF
TGTGCCAGCAAGGACTCGGGTAATGAAAAACTGTTTTTT
>NA|TRBV14|TRBJ2-5|NA
CASSLRQIQETQYF
TGTGCCAGCAGCCTCCGACAGATACAAGAGACCCAGTACTTC
>NA|TRBV21-1|TRBJ1-5|NA
CASSKSTWTARHHSNQPQHF
TGTGCCAGCAGCAAATCGACCTGGACAGCTCGCCACCATAGCAATCAGCCCCAGCATTTT
>TRBD1|TRBV18|TRBJ1-6|NA
CASSPLTGKNSPLHF
TGTGCCAGCTCACCCCTGACAGGGAAAAATTCACCCCTCCACTTT
>NA|TRBV19|TRBJ2-1|NA
CASRLRQGEDEQFF
TGTGCCAGTAGACTCAGGCAGGGGGAGGATGAGCAGTTCTTC
>NA|TRBV6-1|TRBJ1-4|few
CASSDGLANEKLFF
TGTGCCAGCAGTGACGGGTTGGCTAATGAAAAACTGTTTTTT
>NA|TRBV7-9|TRBJ2-7|NA
CASSLAQQTYEQYF
TGTGCCAGCAGCTTAGCGCAACAGACCTACGAGCAGTACTTC
>TRBD2|TRBV2|TRBJ2-7|NA
CASRLAGNPSYEQYF
TGTGCCAGCCGGCTAGCGGGGAACCCCTCCTACGAGCAGTACTTC
>NA|TRBV7-6|TRBJ2-1|NA
CASSLVSGSSSYNEQFF
TGTGCCAGCAGCTTAGTGTCCGGGTCTAGCTCCTACAATGAGCAGTTCTTC
>NA|TRBV6-1|TRBJ1-2|NA
CASSDTQGRYGYTF
TGTGCCAGCAGTGATACGCAGGGGCGCTATGGCTACACCTTC
>NA|TRBV5-5|TRBJ1-2|NA
CASSPLWDTNYGYTF
TGTGCCAGCAGCCCGCTTTGGGACACCAACTATGGCTACACCTTC
>NA|TRBV2|TRBJ2-3|NA
CASSDQGTDTQYF
TGTGCCAGCAGTGATCAGGGCACAGATACGCAGTATTTT
>TRBD1|TRBV6-5|TRBJ1-6|NA
CASSSGQGSNSPLHF
TGTGCCAGCAGTTCAGGACAGGGGTCAAATTCACCCCTCCACTTT
>NA|TRBV19|TRBJ1-5|NA
CASFGRGNQPQHF
TGTGCCAGCTTCGGTCGGGGCAATCAGCCCCAGCATTTT
>NA|TRBV6-6|TRBJ1-2|once
CASSWEGNYGYTF
TGTGCCAGCAGTTGGGAGGGGAACTATGGCTACACCTTC
>NA|TRBV5-6|TRBJ1-1|NA
CASSLGQGRNTEAFF
TGTGCCAGCAGCTTGGGTCAGGGGCGTAACACTGAAGCTTTCTTT